These T cell receptor beta chains were read from a single sample in a study of blood T cell repertoires in COVID-19. Here immunoSEQ multiplex PCR was the method, and the copy in TCRdb shows in-frame clones only, minus some. The table includes around 180,000 clones, over 75% detected once. The sample taken for sequencing was peripheral blood. All receptors come from a man aged 40-55 years with active or convalescent COVID-19. CDR3s include the opening cysteine and the closing phenylalanine or tryptophan. D genes are given only for firm matches. Clone size, where shown, is once, few, many, or a class for clones that have expanded.

clone_size	v_call	j_call	d_call	cdr3_nt	cdr3_aa
NA	TRBV6-5	TRBJ1-4	TRBD1	TGTGCCAGCAGGAACAGGGGGTCGGCTAATGAAAAACTGTTTTTT	CASRNRGSANEKLFF
NA	TRBV10-3	TRBJ1-5	NA	TGTGCCATCAGCCCGGCAGGGTCTGATAGCAATCAGCCCCAGCATTTT	CAISPAGSDSNQPQHF
NA	TRBV18	TRBJ1-2	NA	TGTGCCAGCTCCCCGGGACAAGACTATGGCTACACCTTC	CASSPGQDYGYTF
NA	TRBV28	TRBJ2-5	TRBD1	TGTGCCAGCAGTTCCAGGGGGCCGGAGACCCAGTACTTC	CASSSRGPETQYF
NA	TRBV9	TRBJ2-3	TRBD2	TGTGCCAGCAGCGTAAGCGGGGGGAGTGTGGATACGCAGTATTTT	CASSVSGGSVDTQYF
few	TRBV2	TRBJ1-4	TRBD1	TGTGCCAGCAGCGAAACTAGGACAGGGGCTAATGAAAAACTGTTTTTT	CASSETRTGANEKLFF
few	TRBV7-9	TRBJ2-7	TRBD2	TGTGCCAGCACCCTATTCGGGGGGGACTACGAGCAGTACTTC	CASTLFGGDYEQYF
NA	TRBV18	TRBJ1-2	NA	TGTGCCAGCTCACCAAAGGAGGGGTCTATTGATGGCTACACCTTC	CASSPKEGSIDGYTF
NA	TRBV10-2	TRBJ2-3	TRBD1	TGCGCCAGCAGAGGGGACAGGGAATACACAGATACGCAGTATTTT	CASRGDREYTDTQYF
NA	TRBV14	TRBJ1-6	TRBD1	TGTGCCAGCAGCCGACAGGGTCGAAATTCACCCCTCCACTTT	CASSRQGRNSPLHF
NA	TRBV7-9	TRBJ1-4	TRBD1	TGTGCCAGCAGCTTTGGACAGGGAAGCGAAAAACTGTTTTTT	CASSFGQGSEKLFF
NA	TRBV5-5	TRBJ2-2	NA	TGTGCCAGCAGCTTGGTGCAGTACACCGGGGAGCTGTTTTTT	CASSLVQYTGELFF
NA	TRBV3-1/TRBV3-2	TRBJ1-1	NA	TGTGCCAGCAGGCCGGACAGCGGAGGAGCTTTCTTT	CASRPDSGGAFF
NA	TRBV7-9	TRBJ2-2	NA	TGTGCCAGCAGCCCGGACAGATACACCGGGGAGCTGTTTTTT	CASSPDRYTGELFF
NA	TRBV11-2	TRBJ1-5	NA	TGTGCCAGCAGCTTAGGGTCTAGGGGGCAGCCCCAGCATTTT	CASSLGSRGQPQHF
NA	TRBV5-1	TRBJ2-1	TRBD1	TGCGCCAGCAGCTCCGGACAGGGGACTCTCAATGAGCAGTTCTTC	CASSSGQGTLNEQFF
few	TRBV7-8	TRBJ1-1	NA	TGTGCCAGCAGCTCGGACAGGAACACTGAAGCTTTCTTT	CASSSDRNTEAFF
NA	TRBV4-2	TRBJ1-1	NA	TGTGCCAGCAGCCTTCCCGGGGGGCAGGACACTGAAGCTTTCTTT	CASSLPGGQDTEAFF
NA	TRBV7-2	TRBJ2-7	NA	TGTGCCAGCAGCCTCGGCGCAGGCTCCTACGAGCAGTACTTC	CASSLGAGSYEQYF
NA	TRBV7-7	TRBJ2-5	NA	TGTGCTAGCAGCCTACTTTACCAAGAGACCCAGTACTTC	CASSLLYQETQYF
NA	TRBV13	TRBJ1-2	TRBD1	TGTGCCAGCAGCTTTCAGGGGGCTGAGCGCGGCTACACCTTC	CASSFQGAERGYTF
NA	TRBV6-5	TRBJ1-2	NA	TGTGCCAGCAGCCGTACAGTGGAGGGCTATGGCTACACCTTC	CASSRTVEGYGYTF
NA	TRBV14	TRBJ1-6	TRBD1	TGTGCCAGCAGCCAACCTCAGGGGGCTTATTCACCCCTCCACTTT	CASSQPQGAYSPLHF
NA	TRBV4-1	TRBJ1-1	NA	TGCGCCAGCAGCCAAGGTGGGACTACGGCAGCTTTCTTT	CASSQGGTTAAFF
NA	TRBV7-8	TRBJ1-5	NA	TGTGCCAGCAGCCTCAGTAGCAATCAGCCCCAGCATTTT	CASSLSSNQPQHF
NA	TRBV5-4	TRBJ2-2	TRBD2	TGTGCCAGCAGCTTTAGCCGCCAGCGGGAGAACACCGGGGAGCTGTTTTTT	CASSFSRQRENTGELFF
NA	TRBV4-1	TRBJ1-5	NA	TGCGCCAGCAGCCAAGAGGTCACAGGAGATCAGCCCCAGCATTTT	CASSQEVTGDQPQHF
once	TRBV6-5	TRBJ1-5	TRBD1	TGTGCCAGCAGCAACCGACAGGGGGATAATCAGCCCCAGCATTTT	CASSNRQGDNQPQHF
NA	TRBV7-2	TRBJ2-3	TRBD2	TGTGCCAGCAGCTTACCGCTAGCGGGGGGATTCGATACGCAGTATTTT	CASSLPLAGGFDTQYF
NA	TRBV6-5	TRBJ2-7	NA	TGTGCCAGCAGTTACTCGCGGGGTTACGAGCAGTACTTC	CASSYSRGYEQYF
NA	TRBV3-1/TRBV3-2	TRBJ1-2	NA	TGTGCCAGCAGCTTGGGGGAGGACTATGGCTACACCTTC	CASSLGEDYGYTF
NA	TRBV5-5	TRBJ1-1	NA	TGTGCCAGCAGCTTGGGTACGGGGACTGAAGCTTTCTTT	CASSLGTGTEAFF
NA	TRBV2	TRBJ1-6	NA	TGTGCCAGCAGTGAACAGGGTACAAATTCACCCCTCCACTTT	CASSEQGTNSPLHF
NA	TRBV11-3	TRBJ2-7	NA	TGTCCCACCCCCAGACAGACCTACGAGCAGTACTTC	CPTPRQTYEQYF
NA	TRBV5-4	TRBJ1-2	NA	TGTGCCAGCAGCTCACCCCCAGGGGAAACCGGCTACACCTTC	CASSSPPGETGYTF
NA	TRBV4-2	TRBJ1-5	TRBD1	TGTGCCAGCAGCCAAGAGACAGGGGGTAACCAGCCCCAGCATTTT	CASSQETGGNQPQHF
NA	TRBV28	TRBJ2-6	NA	TGTGCCAGCAGGGCGCAGGAAACTGGGGCCAACGTCCTGACTTTC	CASRAQETGANVLTF
NA	TRBV12-5	TRBJ2-5	TRBD2	TGTGCTAGTAGCGGGGGTGGGCAAGAGACCCAGTACTTC	CASSGGGQETQYF
once	TRBV27	TRBJ2-7	NA	TGTGCCAGCAGTCACACGGGCTACGAGCAGTACTTC	CASSHTGYEQYF
NA	TRBV19	TRBJ1-4	NA	TGTGCCAGTAGTATAGATCTTGGGTTGGGTCGGGGTGGTAATGAAAAACTGTTTTTT	CASSIDLGLGRGGNEKLFF
NA	TRBV11-2	TRBJ1-1	NA	TGTGCCAGCAGTCTAGGGTGGGGCCCCACTGAAGCTTTCTTT	CASSLGWGPTEAFF
NA	TRBV5-4	TRBJ2-2	NA	TGTGCCAGCAGCACTCTTCTAGCGCCCGGGGAGCTGTTTTTT	CASSTLLAPGELFF
NA	TRBV28	TRBJ2-3	NA	TGTGCCAGCAGTTCCCTGAGAAGGGCTAGCCTCCGCACAGATACGCAGTATTTT	CASSSLRRASLRTDTQYF
NA	TRBV5-1	TRBJ1-3	TRBD1	TGCGCCAGCAGCTTGGACAGGGGCGGTGAAGGAAACACCATATATTTT	CASSLDRGGEGNTIYF
NA	TRBV2	TRBJ1-5	TRBD1	TGTGCCAGCAGTCAAGCGACAGGGGGTTCCTATAGCAATCAGCCCCAGCATTTT	CASSQATGGSYSNQPQHF
NA	TRBV6-5	TRBJ2-7	NA	TGTGCCAGCGCGCGACAGTGGGGGCCTAACGAGCAGTACTTC	CASARQWGPNEQYF
NA	TRBV5-6	TRBJ2-1	NA	TGTGCCAGCAGCTTTAGGGCGGGGGCGCGAAGTGAGCAGTTCTTC	CASSFRAGARSEQFF
NA	TRBV6-1	TRBJ2-7	TRBD1	TGTGCCAGCAGTGAAGGGACAGGGAACCACGAGCAGTACTTC	CASSEGTGNHEQYF
NA	TRBV2	TRBJ1-1	NA	TGTGCCAGCAGTGCGGGAGGCACTGAAGCTTTCTTT	CASSAGGTEAFF
NA	TRBV7-9	TRBJ1-2	NA	TGTGCCAGCAGCTTAGGATCCGGGAACGGCTACACCTTC	CASSLGSGNGYTF
NA	TRBV30	TRBJ1-3	NA	TGTGCCTGGAGTGTAAGCCCCACAGGGATCTCTGGAAACACCATATATTTT	CAWSVSPTGISGNTIYF
NA	TRBV7-9	TRBJ1-5	NA	TGTGCCAGCAGCCGCGGTTCGGGCAATCAGCCCCAGCATTTT	CASSRGSGNQPQHF
NA	TRBV6-6	TRBJ1-1	NA	TGTGCCAGCAGAGAAGGACAGCCGAACACTGAAGCTTTCTTT	CASREGQPNTEAFF
NA	TRBV19	TRBJ1-2	NA	TGTGCCAGTAGTATAGCAGGGAGGTTATACTATGGCTACACCTTC	CASSIAGRLYYGYTF
NA	TRBV4-2	TRBJ2-1	NA	TGTGCCAGCAGCCAAGAACCGGGGAACAATGAGCAGTTCTTC	CASSQEPGNNEQFF